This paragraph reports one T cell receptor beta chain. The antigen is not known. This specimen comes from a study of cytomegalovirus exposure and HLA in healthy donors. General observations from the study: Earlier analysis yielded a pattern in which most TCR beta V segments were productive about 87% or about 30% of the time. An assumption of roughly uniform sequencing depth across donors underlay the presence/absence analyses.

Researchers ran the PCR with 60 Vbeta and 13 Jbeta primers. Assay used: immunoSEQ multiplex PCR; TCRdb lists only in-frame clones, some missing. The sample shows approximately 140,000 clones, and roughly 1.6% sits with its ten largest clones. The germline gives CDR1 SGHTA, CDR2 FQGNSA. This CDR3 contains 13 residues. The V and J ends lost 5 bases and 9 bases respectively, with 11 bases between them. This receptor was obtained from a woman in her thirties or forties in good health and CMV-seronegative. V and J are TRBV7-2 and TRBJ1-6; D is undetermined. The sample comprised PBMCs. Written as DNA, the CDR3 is TGTGCCAGCAGCCAGGAAGGCGTTTCACCCCTCCACTTT. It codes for CASSQEGVSPLHF.